This T cell receptor (beta chain) stems from a study of T cell changes during pregnancy in multiple sclerosis. The CDR3 sequence is 15 residues long. V was pared by 2 bases and J by 6 bases, with 7 bases of the junction left unmatched. The germline CDR1 and CDR2 sequences are MNHNS and SASEGT. This table comes from immunoSEQ multiplex PCR, and its TCRdb copy is limited to in-frame clones, with some not included. The repertoire holds tens of thousands of clones, with roughly nine tenths as singletons. The sample in question was peripheral blood, obtained in the third trimester of pregnancy. This TCR was recovered from a female donor in good health, enrolled as a control in a pregnancy study. The rearrangement links TRBV6-1 to TRBJ2-5, with TRBD2 matching over 9 bases. For the CDR3, the DNA is TGTGCCAGCAGTGAAAAGGCGGGAGGGGCGCAGACCCAGTACTTC. Encoded protein: CASSEKAGGAQTQYF.